The 5 T cell receptor beta chains reported below all come from one sample, sequenced in a study of blood T cell repertoires in COVID-19. Data came from immunoSEQ multiplex PCR; TCRdb stores just in-frame clones and leaves some out. The table records some 250,000 clones, 75% to 90% of them present only once. The sample consisted of peripheral blood. These receptors were taken from a man aged 60-69 years who had recovered from COVID-19.

The chain combines TRBV1 with TRBJ2-7; the DNA was not used to check the table's D call, TRBD2. TRBV1 is recorded as a pseudogene. This CDR3 comprises 15 residues. The CDR3: CTSSQGAGASYEQYV. CDR3 nucleotides: TGCACCAGCAGCCAAGGGGCGGGGGCGTCCTACGAGCAGTACGTC.

This chain joins TRBV29-1 and TRBJ2-1; maybe TRBD2 (7 bases). V dropped 8 bases and J dropped 8 bases, with 19 bases sitting between them. This CDR3 is 13 amino acids long. Looked up from germline, CDR1 is SQVTM and CDR2 is ANQGSEA. Written as DNA, the CDR3 is TGCAGCTGCAACAGGGAGGGATCCGATGAGCAGTTCTTC. This codes for CSCNREGSDEQFF.

The chain carries TRBV25-1 and TRBJ2-2; TRBD2 aligns across 7 bases. This CDR3 comprises 15 residues. V gave up 1 base and J gave up 4 bases; unmatched junction bases: 3. Per the germline V gene, CDR1 is MGHDK and CDR2 is SYGVNS. CDR3: CASSELRTSTGELFF. The CDR3 bases are TGTGCCAGCAGTGAATTGCGGACTAGCACCGGGGAGCTGTTTTTT. Full variable domain (rest looked up from reference TRBV25-1 and TRBJ2-2): EADIYQTPRYLVIGTGKKITLECSQTMGHDKMYWYQQDPGMELHLIHYSYGVNSTEKGDLSSESTVSRIRTEHFPLTLESARPSHTSQYLCASSELRTSTGELFFGEGSRLTVL.

The gene calls are TRBV4-2 and TRBJ1-2; TRBD1 might be the D (5 bases). Germline-derived CDR1 and CDR2 are LGHNA and YNFKEQ. The CDR3 sequence is 14 residues long. Trimming stripped 8 bases from V and 4 bases from J, with 17 bases between. The CDR3 DNA is TGTGCCAGCGGGCCGGGGGGTTGGGTCTATGGCTACACCTTC. Translation gives CASGPGGWVYGYTF.

The chain couples TRBV5-1 to TRBJ1-5, with TRBD1 as a possible D gene (6 bases). The V end was cut by 0 bases, the J end by 6 bases, with 10 bases between. The CDR3 has 14 residues. Germline V gene lookup returns CDR1 SGHRS and CDR2 YFSETQ. The CDR3 sequence: CASSLENRAQPQHF. The DNA of the CDR3 is TGCGCCAGCAGCTTGGAGAACAGGGCTCAGCCCCAGCATTTT.